These 16 T cell receptor beta chains were all obtained from the same sample, sequenced in a study of identical twins. TCRdb independently ran MiXCR on the 5' RACE reads; one entry per CDR3 protein. The table shows about 530,000 distinct CDR3 sequences, with 20% to 25% occurring only once. The sample was also linked to a second study, of yellow fever vaccine responses in identical twins.

Sequencing was carried out using CD4+ T cells sorted from blood. The source is a woman between 18 and 29 years old in good health.

V is TRBV4-1 and J is TRBJ2-7, with unresolved D. Germline V lookup: CDR1 MGHRA, CDR2 YSYEKL. The CDR3 totals 15 residues. Trimming took off 1 base at V and 0 bases at J, with 10 bases between the two ends. CDR3 nucleotide sequence: TGCGCCAGCAGCCAAGGGTCCATACCCTCCTACGAGCAGTACTTC. The encoded protein is CASSQGSIPSYEQYF.

This clonotype was detected only a few times. This chain's CDR3 is CASSLRPGQTDYGYTF. CDR3 DNA sequence: TGTGCCAGCAGTTTAAGGCCTGGACAGACGGATTATGGCTACACCTTC. The gene calls are TRBV12-3 or TRBV12-4 and TRBJ1-2; a weak D match, TRBD1 (6 bases). The ends were cut back, 2 bases at V and 5 bases at J, with 18 bases in the middle. The CDR3 extends over 16 amino acids.

J is TRBJ1-5 and V is TRBV19; D remains ambiguous. CDR3 length: 15 amino acids. The germline V and J ends were trimmed by 3 bases and 0 bases, with 9 bases remaining between them. Germline V gives CDR1 LNHDA, CDR2 SQIVND (reference sequence). The CDR3 bases are TGTGCCAGTAGTATCGTAATTTATAGCAATCAGCCCCAGCATTTT. This codes for CASSIVIYSNQPQHF. Using reference TRBV19 and TRBJ1-5 for the parts outside the CDR3, the full variable domain is DGGITQSPKYLFRKEGQNVTLSCEQNLNHDAMYWYRQDPGQGLRLIYYSQIVNDFQKGDIAEGYSVSREKKESFPLTVTSAQKNPTAFYLCASSIVIYSNQPQHFGDGTRLSIL.

The sample holds many counts of this clonotype. V usage is TRBV7-9 and J usage is TRBJ2-2; D perhaps matches TRBD1 (5 bases). Germline V gene sequence: CDR1 SEHNR, CDR2 FQNEAQ (reference sequence). V lost 3 bases, J lost 0 bases, and 8 bases lay in between. The CDR3 consists of 15 residues. CDR3 sequence reads: CASSLRTPNTGELFF. In DNA form, the CDR3 reads TGTGCCAGCAGCTTGCGGACACCGAACACCGGGGAGCTGTTTTTT.

The chain is built from TRBV16 and TRBJ1-5, with a possible D match to TRBD1 (5 bases). Trimming pared 8 bases from V and 2 bases from J, leaving 13 bases between. CDR3 size: 14 residues. CDR1 is KGHSY and CDR2 is FQNENV in the germline V gene. The CDR3 nucleotides are TGTGCCAGCGCCGCGGGCAGGGGCAATCAGCCCCAGCATTTT. Translating gives CASAAGRGNQPQHF. The full variable domain, completed using reference TRBV16 and TRBJ1-5, is GEEVAQTPKHLVRGEGQKAKLYCAPIKGHSYVFWYQQVLKNEFKFLISFQNENVFDETGMPKERFSAKCLPNSPCSLEIQATKLEDSAVYFCASAAGRGNQPQHFGDGTRLSIL.

The V and J genes are TRBV6-1 and TRBJ2-5; 7 positions match TRBD1. Looked up from germline, CDR1 is MNHNS and CDR2 is SASEGT. V lost 6 bases and J lost 1; bases outside the gene matches: 5. The CDR3 loop spans 14 amino acids. The CDR3 nucleotides read TGTGCCAGCAGGACGGGACAGCCCCAAGAGACCCAGTACTTC. It translates to CASRTGQPQETQYF.

The chain links TRBV20-1 to TRBJ1-5; a possible D gene is TRBD1 (5 bases). V was trimmed by 6 bases and J by 6 bases, leaving 15 bases between them. The CDR3 loop spans 13 amino acids. Germline values: CDR1 DFQATT, CDR2 SNEGSKA (reference sequence). CDR3 protein: CSATLVGGQPQHF. In DNA, the CDR3 is TGCAGTGCCACTCTGGTGGGGGGTCAGCCCCAGCATTTT.

The chain recombines TRBV29-1 with TRBJ2-3; perhaps TRBD2 as D (6 bases). The CDR3 loop spans 16 amino acids. CDR1 and CDR2 (germline): SQVTM, ANQGSEA. V lost 4 bases to trimming and J lost 6 bases, with 23 bases between them. The CDR3 loop is CSVASSAGRGTDTQYF. For the CDR3, the DNA is TGCAGCGTTGCGTCCTCGGCGGGGCGCGGTACGGATACGCAGTATTTT.

There are a few counts of this clonotype. The rearrangement uses TRBV7-9 and TRBJ1-2; D uncertain. V was trimmed by 1 base and J by 0 bases, leaving 9 bases between them. This CDR3 is built from 15 residues. The germline V gene encodes CDR1 SEHNR and CDR2 FQNEAQ (reference sequence). CDR3 residues: CASSLETNTNYGYTF. The CDR3 nucleotides read TGTGCCAGCAGCTTAGAAACGAATACTAACTATGGCTACACCTTC.

The V call is TRBV29-1, the J call TRBJ1-1; a possible D gene is TRBD1 (6 bases). CDR3 size: 12 residues. CDR1 is SQVTM, CDR2 ANQGSEA, per germline. V was cut by 7 bases and J by 1 base, with 10 bases left in between. Here the CDR3 DNA reads TGCAGCGCGGTGGGACAGAACACTGAAGCTTTCTTT. Its translation: CSAVGQNTEAFF.

The J gene is TRBJ1-1, the V gene TRBV10-3; 8 bases line up with TRBD1. V trimming: 0 bases; J trimming: 4 bases; junction bases outside the gene matches: 4. The length of the CDR3 is 15 residues. Per germline, CDR1 ENHRY and CDR2 SYGVKD. In DNA form, the CDR3 reads TGTGCCATCAGTGAGTCTTCAGGGGGCCTCACTGAAGCTTTCTTT. Encoded protein: CAISESSGGLTEAFF.

This clonotype has just a few counts. V and J are TRBV7-8 and TRBJ2-5; D unresolved. This CDR3 is 14 amino acids long. Germline V gene lookup returns CDR1 SGHVS and CDR2 FQNEAQ. V was cut by 2 bases and J by 6 bases, with 13 bases left in between. As DNA, the CDR3 is TGTGCCAGCAGCTTAAGTATCCCCGACAAGACCCAGTACTTC. Protein product: CASSLSIPDKTQYF.

Here the CDR3 reads CASSFGNNYGYTF. As DNA, the CDR3 is TGCGCCAGCAGCTTTGGTAATAACTATGGCTACACCTTC. The chain is built from TRBV5-1 and TRBJ1-2, with unresolved D. Looked up from germline, CDR1 is SGHRS and CDR2 is YFSETQ. V was trimmed by 2 bases and J by 1 base, leaving 6 bases between them. The CDR3 is 13 amino acids.

The V and J genes are TRBV10-3 and TRBJ2-1; perhaps TRBD2 as D (6 bases). V was trimmed by 6 bases and J by 9 bases, leaving 15 bases between them. Germline assignment: CDR1 ENHRY and CDR2 SYGVKD. This CDR3 contains 13 residues. In DNA, the CDR3 is TGTGCCATCAGCCGGGAACCCGGGGGTGAGCAGTTCTTC. This encodes CAISREPGGEQFF.

In this sample, this clonotype turned up once. This sequence joins TRBV20-1 and TRBJ1-2; D is undetermined. In germline, CDR1 is DFQATT, CDR2 SNEGSKA (reference sequence). The CDR3 runs to 13 residues. Trimming left V 3 bases short and J 0 bases short, with 8 bases between. The CDR3 protein is CSASPPSNYGYTF. The CDR3 coding sequence is TGCAGTGCTAGCCCTCCTTCTAACTATGGCTACACCTTC.

This clonotype was seen a handful of times. V and J are TRBV5-1 and TRBJ2-1; 8 bases map to TRBD1. The V gene end was trimmed by 4 bases and the J gene end by 0 bases; junction bases not matched to a gene: 9. Germline CDR1 is SGHRS and CDR2 is YFSETQ. The CDR3 spans 17 residues. CDR3 nucleotide sequence: TGCGCCAGCAGCAAAATACGGACAGGGAGCTCCTACAATGAGCAGTTCTTC. As protein: CASSKIRTGSSYNEQFF.